This TCR beta chain was captured by sequencing in a study of a mutant IDH1 vaccine in newly diagnosed glioma. Study-wide context: Among treated patients, roughly 60% were male and about 40% female, and mean age was 40.4 years. Prior therapy was radiotherapy, temozolomide, or both; most received both. Whole-study results and caveats: Among all patients, vaccine-induced immune responses occurred in roughly 95%.

Per germline, CDR1 SGHTA and CDR2 FQGNSA. The CDR3 sequence is 14 residues long. Trimming cost V 4 bases and J 6 bases, with 12 bases left between them. Sequencing was performed with immunoSEQ multiplex PCR; in TCRdb, only in-frame clones are kept and a portion is missing. The sample has 45,000 to 65,000 clones; approximately 78% are singletons. Points on this clone: What it binds is unknown.

Time point defined: baseline, week 1 (first vaccination visit). Indicated treatment: pre-vaccination baseline after standard-of-care therapy. Each astrocytoma in the donors was new, WHO grade 3 or 4, IDH1-mutant and ATRX-lost. Sequenced material: PBMCs, taken from a glioma patient treated with radiotherapy, temozolomide or both. This clonotype was obtained from a young man with glioma. The chain employs TRBV7-2 and TRBJ1-4; D might be TRBD1 (5 bases). The CDR3 region is CASSSLRGYEKLFF. The CDR3 DNA sequence: TGTGCCAGCAGCTCCCTACGGGGGTATGAAAAACTGTTTTTT.